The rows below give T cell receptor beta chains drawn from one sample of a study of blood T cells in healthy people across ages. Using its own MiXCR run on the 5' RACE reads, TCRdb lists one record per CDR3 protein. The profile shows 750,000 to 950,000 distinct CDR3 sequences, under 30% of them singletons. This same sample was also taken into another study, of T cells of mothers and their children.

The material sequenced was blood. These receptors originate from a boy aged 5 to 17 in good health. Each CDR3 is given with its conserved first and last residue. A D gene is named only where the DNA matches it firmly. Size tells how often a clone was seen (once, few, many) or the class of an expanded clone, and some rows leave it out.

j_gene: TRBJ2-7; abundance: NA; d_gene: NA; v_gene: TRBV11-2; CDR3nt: TGTGCCAGCTCCACTATCGACGAGCAGTACTTC; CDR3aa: CASSTIDEQYF
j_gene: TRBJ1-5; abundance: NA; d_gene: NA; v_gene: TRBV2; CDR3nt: TGTGCCAGCAGTGCGGAGTGGCAGCAGCCCCAGCATTTT; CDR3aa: CASSAEWQQPQHF
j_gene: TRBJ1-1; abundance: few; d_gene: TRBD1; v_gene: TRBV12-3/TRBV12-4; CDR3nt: TGTGCCACCGGGCCCGCAGGGGGCGGTGGCACTGAAGCTTTCTTT; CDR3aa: CATGPAGGGGTEAFF
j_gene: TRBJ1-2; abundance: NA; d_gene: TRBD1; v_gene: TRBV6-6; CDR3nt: TGTGCCAGCAGTTACTCGAATGACGGGACAGGGTATGGCTACACCTTC; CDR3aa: CASSYSNDGTGYGYTF
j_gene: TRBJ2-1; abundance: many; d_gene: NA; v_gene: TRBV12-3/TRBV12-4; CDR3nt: TGTGCCAGCAGTTATGGCAATGAGCAGTTCTTC; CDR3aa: CASSYGNEQFF
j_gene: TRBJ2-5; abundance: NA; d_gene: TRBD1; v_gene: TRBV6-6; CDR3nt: TGCGCCAGCAGTTTCGAGGGACAGCGAAGGCAGTACTTC; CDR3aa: CASSFEGQRRQYF
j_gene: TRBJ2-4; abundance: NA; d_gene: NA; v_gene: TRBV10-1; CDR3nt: TGCGCCAGCATCCAGGGCCTTCTAGCCAAAAACATTCAGTACTTC; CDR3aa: CASIQGLLAKNIQYF
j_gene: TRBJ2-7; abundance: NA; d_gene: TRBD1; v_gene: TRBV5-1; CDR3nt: TGCGCCAGCAGCTGGGGACAGGCCCTTTCCTACGAGCAGTACTTC; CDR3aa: CASSWGQALSYEQYF
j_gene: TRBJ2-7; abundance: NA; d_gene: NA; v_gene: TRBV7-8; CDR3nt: TGTGCCAGCAGCTTAGGGGGGGGGCCCACTTACGAGCAGTACTTC; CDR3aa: CASSLGGGPTYEQYF
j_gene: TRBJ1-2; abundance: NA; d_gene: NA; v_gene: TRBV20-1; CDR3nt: TGCAGTGCAAAGCTAAACTATGGCTACACCTTC; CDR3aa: CSAKLNYGYTF
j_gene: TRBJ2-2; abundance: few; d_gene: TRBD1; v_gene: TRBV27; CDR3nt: TGTGCCAGCAGACCGTCTCGGAACAGGGGGCTTAACACCGGGGAGCTGTTTTTT; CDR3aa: CASRPSRNRGLNTGELFF
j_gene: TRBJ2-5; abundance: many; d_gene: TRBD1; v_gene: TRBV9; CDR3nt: TGTGCCAGCAGCGGGGACAGGGGCCAAGAGACCCAGTACTTC; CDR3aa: CASSGDRGQETQYF
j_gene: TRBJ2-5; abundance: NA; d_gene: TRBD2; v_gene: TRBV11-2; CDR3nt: TGCGCCAGCAGCTTGATAGCGGGTTCACAAGAGACCCAGTACTTC; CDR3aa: CASSLIAGSQETQYF
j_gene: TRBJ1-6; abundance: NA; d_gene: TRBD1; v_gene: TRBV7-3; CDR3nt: TGTGCCAGCAGCCTTGGACAGGGAGTGATTAGTTCACCCCTCCACTTT; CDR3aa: CASSLGQGVISSPLHF
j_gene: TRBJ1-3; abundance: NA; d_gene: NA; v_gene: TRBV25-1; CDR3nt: TGTGCCAGCAGTGAATATATCCCTCGGAGCGGGGACACCATATATTTT; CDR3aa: CASSEYIPRSGDTIYF
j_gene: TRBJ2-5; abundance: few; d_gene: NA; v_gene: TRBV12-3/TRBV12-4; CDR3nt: TGTGCCAGCAGTTTAGCGCCTAGACAAGAGACCCAGTACTTC; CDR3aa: CASSLAPRQETQYF
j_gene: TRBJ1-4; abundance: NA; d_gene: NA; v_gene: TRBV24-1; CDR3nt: TGTGCCACCAGTGGAGGGAATGGCGAAAAACTGTTTTTT; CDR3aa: CATSGGNGEKLFF
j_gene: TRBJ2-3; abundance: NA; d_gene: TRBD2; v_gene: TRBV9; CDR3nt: TGTGCCAGCAGCGTGTCGGGGACTAGTAGCACAGATACGCAGTATTTT; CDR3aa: CASSVSGTSSTDTQYF
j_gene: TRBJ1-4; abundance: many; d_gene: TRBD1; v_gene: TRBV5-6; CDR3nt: TGTGCCAGCAGCCGGACAGGGGGAGATGAAAAACTGTTTTTT; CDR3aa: CASSRTGGDEKLFF
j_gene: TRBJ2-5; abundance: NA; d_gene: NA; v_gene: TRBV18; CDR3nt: TGTGCCAGCTCACCACTCCGACCACCCGAAGAGACCCAGTACTTC; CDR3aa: CASSPLRPPEETQYF
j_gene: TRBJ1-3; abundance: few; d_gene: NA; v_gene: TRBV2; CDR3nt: TGTGCCAGCAGCGGGACAATCTCTGGAAACACCATATATTTT; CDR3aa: CASSGTISGNTIYF
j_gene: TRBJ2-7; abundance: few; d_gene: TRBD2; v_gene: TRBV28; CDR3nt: TGTGCCAGCAGCCCTAGACTAGCGGCCTCCTACGAGCAGTACTTC; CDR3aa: CASSPRLAASYEQYF
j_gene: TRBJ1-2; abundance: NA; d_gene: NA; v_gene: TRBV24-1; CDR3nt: TGTGCCACCAGTGCCGACCATGGCTACACCTTC; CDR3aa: CATSADHGYTF
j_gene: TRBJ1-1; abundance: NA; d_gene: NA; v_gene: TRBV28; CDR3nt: TGTGCCAGCAGTCCTTGGGGGGCTCGTGACACTGAAGCTTTCTTT; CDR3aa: CASSPWGARDTEAFF
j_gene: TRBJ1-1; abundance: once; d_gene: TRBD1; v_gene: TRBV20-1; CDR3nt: TGCAGTGCTAGGCCGGGACAGTTGAACACTGAAGCTTTCTTT; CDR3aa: CSARPGQLNTEAFF
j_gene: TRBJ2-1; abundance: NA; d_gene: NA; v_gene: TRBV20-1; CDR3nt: TGCAGTGCTCACAAGTTCGGGACTGACTTATACAATGAGCAGTTCTTC; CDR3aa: CSAHKFGTDLYNEQFF
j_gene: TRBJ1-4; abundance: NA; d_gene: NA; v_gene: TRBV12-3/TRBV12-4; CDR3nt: TGTGCCAGCAGTTTAGAGGTGACCGAAAAACTGTTTTTT; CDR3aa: CASSLEVTEKLFF
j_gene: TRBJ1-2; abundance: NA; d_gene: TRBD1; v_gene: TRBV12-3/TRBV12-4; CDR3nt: TGTGCCAGCAGTTTAGCGGCAGGGGGCTTCTATGGCTACACCTTC; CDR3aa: CASSLAAGGFYGYTF
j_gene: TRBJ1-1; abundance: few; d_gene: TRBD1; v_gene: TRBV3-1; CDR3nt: TGTGCCAGCAGCCCCTGGACAGGGCGGGTGAACACTGAAGCTTTCTTT; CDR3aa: CASSPWTGRVNTEAFF
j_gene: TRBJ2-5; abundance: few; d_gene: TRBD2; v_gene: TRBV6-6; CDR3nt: TGTGCCAGCAGTTACGGCCAACTAGCGGGGAGGGAGACCCAGTACTTC; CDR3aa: CASSYGQLAGRETQYF
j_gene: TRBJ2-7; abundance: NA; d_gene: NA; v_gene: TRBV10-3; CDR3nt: TGTGCCATCAGGACACAGGGTTACGAGCAGTACTTC; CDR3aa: CAIRTQGYEQYF
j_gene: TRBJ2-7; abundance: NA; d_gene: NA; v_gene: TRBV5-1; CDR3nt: TGCGCCAGCAGCTTGGAAGTGGGGGGCTACGAGCAGTACTTC; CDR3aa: CASSLEVGGYEQYF
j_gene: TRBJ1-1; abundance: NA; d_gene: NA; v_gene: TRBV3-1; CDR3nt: TGTGCCAGCAGCCAAGATACGGGACTAAACACTGAAGCTTTCTTT; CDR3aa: CASSQDTGLNTEAFF
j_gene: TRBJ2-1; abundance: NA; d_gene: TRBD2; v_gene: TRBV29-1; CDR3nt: TGCAGCGTTGAGGGCGGGAGGTGGGGCAATGAGCAGTTCTTC; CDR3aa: CSVEGGRWGNEQFF
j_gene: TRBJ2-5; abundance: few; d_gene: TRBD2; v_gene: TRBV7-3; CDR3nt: TGTGCCAGCAGCTTAACCGGGACTAGCGCAGAGACCCAGTACTTC; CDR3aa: CASSLTGTSAETQYF
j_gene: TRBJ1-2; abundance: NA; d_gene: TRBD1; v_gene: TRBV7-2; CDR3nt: TGTGCCAGCAGCCCTGTCACAGGGGACTATGGCTACACCTTC; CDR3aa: CASSPVTGDYGYTF
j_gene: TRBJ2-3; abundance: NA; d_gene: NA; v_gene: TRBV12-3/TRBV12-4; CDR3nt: TGTGCCAGCAGTTTTTTACAGGAGCAGTATTTT; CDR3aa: CASSFLQEQYF
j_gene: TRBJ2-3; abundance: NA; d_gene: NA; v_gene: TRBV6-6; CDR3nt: TGTGCCAGCAGTTACTCAAGCTCCGCGATAAAAGATACGCAGTATTTT; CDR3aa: CASSYSSSAIKDTQYF
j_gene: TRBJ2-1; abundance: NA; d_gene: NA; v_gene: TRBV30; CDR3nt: TGTGCCTGGGACGGTACACAGGGAATCTACAATGAGCAGTTCTTC; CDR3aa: CAWDGTQGIYNEQFF
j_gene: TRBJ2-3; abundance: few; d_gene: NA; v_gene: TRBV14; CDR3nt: TGTGCCAGCAGCTACATGGATACGCAGTATTTT; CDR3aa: CASSYMDTQYF
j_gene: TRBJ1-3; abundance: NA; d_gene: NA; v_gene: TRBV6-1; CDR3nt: TGTGCCACCCGTCGCCCGGGAGCAGGAAACACCATATATTTT; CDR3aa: CATRRPGAGNTIYF
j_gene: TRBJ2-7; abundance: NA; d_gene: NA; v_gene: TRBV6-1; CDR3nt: TGTGCCAGCAGTGATGGAAGCTCCTACGAGCAGTACTTC; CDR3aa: CASSDGSSYEQYF
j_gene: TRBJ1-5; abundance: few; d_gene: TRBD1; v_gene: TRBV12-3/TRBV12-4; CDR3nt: TGTGCCAGCAGTCCGGACAGGGTGATAGGGCCCCAGCATTTT; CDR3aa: CASSPDRVIGPQHF
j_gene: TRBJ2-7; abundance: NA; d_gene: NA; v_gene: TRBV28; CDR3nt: TGTGCCAGCAGTTTTTTGGGTATAGGCACCTACGAGCAGTACTTC; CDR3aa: CASSFLGIGTYEQYF
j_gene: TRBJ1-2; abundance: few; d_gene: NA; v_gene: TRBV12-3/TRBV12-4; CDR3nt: TGTGCCAGCACCATCGGACGGGTTGACTATGGCTACACCTTC; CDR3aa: CASTIGRVDYGYTF
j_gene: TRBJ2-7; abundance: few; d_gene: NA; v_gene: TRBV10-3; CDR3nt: TGTGCCATCAGTGAGATCAACGAGCAGTACTTC; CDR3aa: CAISEINEQYF
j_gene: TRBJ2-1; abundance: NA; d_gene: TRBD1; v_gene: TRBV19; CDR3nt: TGTGCCAGTAGTAGGGCGGGACAGGCTACGATAAGGCAGTTCTTC; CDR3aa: CASSRAGQATIRQFF
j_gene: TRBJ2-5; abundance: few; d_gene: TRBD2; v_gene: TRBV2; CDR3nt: TGTGCCAGCAGTGAGGAGCGGGGGGACCAAGAGACCCAGTACTTC; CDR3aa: CASSEERGDQETQYF
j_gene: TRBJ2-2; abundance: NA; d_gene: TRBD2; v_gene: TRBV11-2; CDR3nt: TGTGCCAGCAGCTTAGGAGGTGCGGGGGTCGGCACCGGGGAGCTGTTTTTT; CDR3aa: CASSLGGAGVGTGELFF
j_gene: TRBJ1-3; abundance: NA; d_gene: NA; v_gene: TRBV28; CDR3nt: TGTGCCAGCAGTTTGTTCAGTCACTCTGGAAACACCATATATTTT; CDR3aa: CASSLFSHSGNTIYF
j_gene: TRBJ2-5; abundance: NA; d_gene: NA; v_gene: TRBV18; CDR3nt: TGTGCCAGCTCGCCGATACCTCCCGGGGGACTTGAGACAGAGACCCAGTACTTC; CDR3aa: CASSPIPPGGLETETQYF
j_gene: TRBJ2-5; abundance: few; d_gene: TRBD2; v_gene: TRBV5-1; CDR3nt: TGCGCCAGCAGCCGATTAGGACTAGCGGGGGGGCTGTACCGTGAGACCCAGTACTTC; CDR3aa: CASSRLGLAGGLYRETQYF
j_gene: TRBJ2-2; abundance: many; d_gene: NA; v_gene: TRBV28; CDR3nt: TGTGCCAGCAGTTCCCCTAGGGGCGGCACCGGGGAGCTGTTTTTT; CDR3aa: CASSSPRGGTGELFF
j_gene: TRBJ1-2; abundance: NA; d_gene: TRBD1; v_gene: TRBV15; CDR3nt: TGTGCCACCAGCAGAGAAGCGGAGGGACAGGGGGTTAACTATGGCTACACCTTC; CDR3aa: CATSREAEGQGVNYGYTF
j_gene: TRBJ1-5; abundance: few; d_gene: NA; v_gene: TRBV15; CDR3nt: TGTGCCACCAGCATCTCGTCAGGGAAGCAGCCCCAGCATTTT; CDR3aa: CATSISSGKQPQHF
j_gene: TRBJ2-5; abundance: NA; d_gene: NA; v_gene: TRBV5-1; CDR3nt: TGCGCCAGCAGCTTGGCGACAGACTACCAAGAGACCCAGTACTTC; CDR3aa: CASSLATDYQETQYF
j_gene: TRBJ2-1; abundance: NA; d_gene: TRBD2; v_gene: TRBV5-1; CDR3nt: TGCGCCAGCAGCATAACTAGCGGGGGGTACAATGAGCAGTTCTTC; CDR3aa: CASSITSGGYNEQFF